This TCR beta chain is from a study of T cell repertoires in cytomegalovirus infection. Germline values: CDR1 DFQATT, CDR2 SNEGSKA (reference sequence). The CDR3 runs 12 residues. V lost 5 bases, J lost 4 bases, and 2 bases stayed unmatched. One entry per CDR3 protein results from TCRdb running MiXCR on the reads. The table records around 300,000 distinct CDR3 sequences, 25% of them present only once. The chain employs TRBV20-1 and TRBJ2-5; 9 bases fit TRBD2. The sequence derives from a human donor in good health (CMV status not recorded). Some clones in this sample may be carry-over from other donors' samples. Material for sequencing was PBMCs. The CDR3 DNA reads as TGCAGTGCTCTTAGCGGGAGAGAGACCCAGTACTTC. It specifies CSALSGRETQYF.